These 20 T cell receptor beta chains were all obtained from the same sample, sequenced in a study of CD8+ T cells in alopecia areata. RNA extraction was followed by reverse transcription into cDNA, which acted as the sequencing template. The data were produced by immunoSEQ multiplex PCR, yet TCRdb's version contains in-frame clones alone and is incomplete. The data contain around 140,000 clones, about 47% of them seen just once; the ten biggest clones take up approximately 0.99%. This specimen was CD4+ T cells sorted from blood, taken at week 0. The receptor source for this set is a human donor with alopecia areata.

V and J are TRBV5-1 and TRBJ1-1; D unresolved. V lost 0 bases, J lost 8 bases, and 11 bases lay in between. This CDR3 is 13 amino acids long. Germline loops: CDR1 SGHRS, CDR2 YFSETQ. DNA for the CDR3: TGCGCCAGCAGCTTGGTCCAGGTGGGAGAAGCTTTCTTT. Protein: CASSLVQVGEAFF.

This clone has only a few counts. This specimen includes other DNA sequences encoding the same CDR3. The chain has TRBV29-1 and TRBJ1-2, with a possible D match to TRBD1 (5 bases). Germline CDR1 and CDR2: SQVTM and ANQGSEA. This CDR3 has 11 residues. The V and J ends lost 3 bases and 8 bases respectively, with 10 bases between them. CDR3 in amino acids: CSVDRGGGYTF. The CDR3 bases are TGCAGCGTTGATAGGGGTGGCGGCTACACCTTC.

This chain uses TRBV6-6 with TRBJ2-5; 9 bases fit TRBD1. The V gene's germline CDR1 is MNHNY and CDR2 SVGAGI (reference sequence). Trimming cost V 0 bases and J 5 bases; bases outside gene matches: 4. The CDR3 spans 15 residues. This chain's CDR3 is CASSYSGTGWETQYF. The CDR3 DNA follows: TGTGCCAGCAGTTACTCGGGGACAGGGTGGGAGACCCAGTACTTC.

This chain uses TRBV7-3 with TRBJ1-3, with D unresolved. CDR1 is SGHTA, CDR2 FQGTGA, per germline. With 5 bases removed from V and 4 bases from J, the gap between germline ends came to 15 bases. CDR3 length equals 15 residues. The CDR3: CASSPFGRSGNTIYF. The CDR3 DNA reads TGTGCCAGCAGCCCTTTCGGAAGGTCCGGAAACACCATATATTTT.

The chain has TRBV28 and TRBJ2-6; D unresolved. Trimming removed 2 bases at V and 4 bases at J, with 3 bases between. This CDR3 region has 13 residues. From germline, CDR1 is MDHEN and CDR2 SYDVKM. The CDR3: CASSLPGANVLTF. In DNA form, the CDR3 reads TGTGCCAGCAGTTTACCCGGGGCCAACGTCCTGACTTTC.

This clone turned up a few times. The chain links TRBV5-1 to TRBJ2-5; 8 nucleotides line up with TRBD1. The ends lost 4 bases at V and 4 bases at J; junction bases unmatched: 6. The CDR3 covers 14 residues. CDR1 and CDR2 from the germline V gene are SGHRS and YFSETQ. CDR3 sequence (DNA): TGCGCCAGCAGCGAAACGGACAGGGCAGAGACCCAGTACTTC. Translating gives CASSETDRAETQYF.

This chain links TRBV7-9 with TRBJ2-1, with TRBD2 matching over 7 bases. In germline, CDR1 is SEHNR, CDR2 FQNEAQ (reference sequence). There are 15 residues in the CDR3. J gave up 5 bases and V 2 bases, and 6 bases lay outside the gene matches. CDR3 DNA sequence: TGTGCCAGCAGCTTAAGGCTAGCGGTAAACAATGAGCAGTTCTTC. Translating it yields CASSLRLAVNNEQFF.

This clone turned up a few times. The chain joins TRBV23-1 to TRBJ2-6; TRBD1 aligns across 7 bases. TRBV23-1 is designated an ORF whose function remains uncertain. The J segment lost 4 bases and the V segment lost 4 bases, leaving 22 bases of the junction unmatched. The CDR3 is 21 residues long. CDR3 sequence reads: CASSPPSLDRVFVGGANVLTF. CDR3 DNA sequence: TGCGCCAGCAGTCCCCCGAGTCTCGACAGGGTTTTCGTTGGAGGGGCCAACGTCCTGACTTTC.

This clone occurred a few times. CDR3 nucleotides: TGTGCCAGCAGCTTAGGAGGCTATAACTATGGCTACACCTTC. This encodes CASSLGGYNYGYTF. This sequence joins TRBV7-2 and TRBJ1-2, with unresolved D. The length of the CDR3 is 14 residues. V lost 1 base, J lost 1 base, and 7 bases lay in between. Per germline, CDR1 SGHTA and CDR2 FQGNSA.

This clone came up once. The chain couples TRBV29-1 to TRBJ2-6; 7 bases map to TRBD1. The CDR3 has 20 amino acids. Looked up from germline, CDR1 is SQVTM and CDR2 is ANQGSEA. The junction had 21 bases not matched to a gene; V was cut back by 6 bases and J by 1 base. Here the CDR3 reads CSVNSVGTETTPSGANVLTF. As DNA, the CDR3 is TGCAGCGTGAACTCAGTCGGGACAGAGACCACTCCTTCTGGGGCCAACGTCCTGACTTTC. Combining the CDR3 with reference TRBV29-1 and TRBJ2-6 gives the whole variable domain SAVISQKPSRDICQRGTSLTIQCQVDSQVTMMFWYRQQPGQSLTLIATANQGSEATYESGFVIDKFPISRPNLTFSTLTVSNMSPEDSSIYLCSVNSVGTETTPSGANVLTFGAGSRLTVL.

J is TRBJ2-3 and V is TRBV2; no clear D gene. Germline CDR1 reads SNHLY; CDR2 reads FYNNEI. Trimming pared 1 base from V and 6 bases from J, leaving 5 bases between. The CDR3 extends over 12 amino acids. The CDR3 region is CASSEVVDTQYF. In DNA form, the CDR3 reads TGTGCCAGCAGTGAAGTAGTGGATACGCAGTATTTT.

V and J are TRBV30 and TRBJ1-5, with a possible D match to TRBD1 (6 bases). CDR1 GTSNPN and CDR2 SVGIG come from the germline V gene (reference sequence). The CDR3 has 14 residues. The germline V and J ends were trimmed by 5 bases and 1 base, with 12 bases remaining between them. The CDR3 spells CAWGTGTSNQPQHF. The CDR3 nucleotides read TGTGCCTGGGGAACAGGGACGAGCAATCAGCCCCAGCATTTT.

In this sample, this clone turned up many times. The genes are TRBV29-1 and TRBJ2-2; D gene unclear. The CDR3 loop spans 11 amino acids. Germline V CDR1 and CDR2: SQVTM, ANQGSEA. Trimming pared 7 bases from V and 7 bases from J, leaving 10 bases between. CDR3 amino acids: CSARGSGELFF. CDR3 nucleotide sequence: TGCAGCGCTCGAGGCAGCGGGGAGCTGTTTTTT.

This rearrangement joins TRBV29-1 to TRBJ2-1, with D possibly being TRBD2 (6 bases). Between the trimmed V and J ends, which lost 3 bases and 7 bases, there was a span of 19 bases. In germline, CDR1 is SQVTM, CDR2 ANQGSEA. The CDR3 loop spans 15 amino acids. This CDR3 is CSVELVRENLNEQFF. The CDR3 DNA reads TGCAGCGTTGAGCTTGTCCGGGAGAATCTAAATGAGCAGTTCTTC.

This clone was found a few times. Possible read error: a much larger clone is one base away. Distinct nucleotide sequences in the sample also encode this CDR3. The chain has TRBV11-2 and TRBJ2-1; 9 bases align to TRBD1. CDR1 SGHAT and CDR2 FQNNGV come from the germline V gene. This CDR3 region has 15 residues. With V trimmed by 3 bases and J by 4 bases, 4 bases remained unmatched. The CDR3, as DNA: TGTGCCAGCAGCTTGGGGACAGGGAGGTACAATGAGCAGTTCTTC. It specifies CASSLGTGRYNEQFF.

This chain links TRBV30 with TRBJ1-4; unclear D gene. Germline lookup yields CDR1 GTSNPN and CDR2 SVGIG (reference sequence). The CDR3 is 12 residues long. V dropped 7 bases and J dropped 8 bases, with 14 bases sitting between them. The CDR3 DNA sequence: TGTGCCTTTCAGAGGAACGCCGAAAAACTGTTTTTT. Translating it yields CAFQRNAEKLFF. The whole variable domain, remainder taken from reference TRBV30 and TRBJ1-4, is SQTIHQWPATLVQPVGSPLSLECTVEGTSNPNLYWYRQAAGRGLQLLFYSVGIGQISSEVPQNLSASRPQDRQFILSSKKLLLSDSGFYLCAFQRNAEKLFFGSGTQLSVL.

This clone occurred a few times. This chain links TRBV11-2 with TRBJ2-3; 10 nucleotides agree with TRBD2. CDR3 length: 14 residues. CDR1 is SGHAT, CDR2 FQNNGV, per germline. V dropped 6 bases and J dropped 3; count of bases not matched to a gene: 3. The CDR3 loop reads CASSVTSGTDTQYF. The CDR3 coding sequence is TGTGCCAGCAGTGTGACTAGCGGGACAGATACGCAGTATTTT.

The table lists this clone with a few counts. The chain links TRBV14 to TRBJ2-5, with a possible D match to TRBD2 (7 bases). From germline, CDR1 is SGHDN and CDR2 FVKESK. Trimming shortened V by 4 bases and J by 4 bases, and 13 bases separated the two germline ends. The CDR3 consists of 14 residues. The CDR3 coding sequence is TGTGCCAGCAGCCCCCGGGGAGGGGGAGAGACCCAGTACTTC. It encodes CASSPRGGGETQYF.

The chain joins TRBV25-1 to TRBJ2-3; 7 bases fit TRBD2. This CDR3 is 12 amino acids long. From germline, CDR1 is MGHDK and CDR2 SYGVNS. With V trimmed by 0 bases and J by 9 bases, 0 bases remained unmatched. The CDR3 sequence: CASSEYGRTQYF. The CDR3 DNA follows: TGTGCCAGCAGTGAATACGGGAGGACGCAGTATTTT. The whole variable domain, filled in from reference TRBV25-1 and TRBJ2-3, reads EADIYQTPRYLVIGTGKKITLECSQTMGHDKMYWYQQDPGMELHLIHYSYGVNSTEKGDLSSESTVSRIRTEHFPLTLESARPSHTSQYLCASSEYGRTQYFGPGTRLTVL.

The chain has TRBV29-1 and TRBJ2-1; D might be TRBD1 (5 bases). The CDR3 runs 12 residues. The ends were cut back, 3 bases at V and 6 bases at J, with 9 bases in the middle. Per the germline V gene, CDR1 is SQVTM and CDR2 is ANQGSEA. The CDR3 spells CSVEGPGNEQFF. The CDR3 nucleotides read TGCAGCGTTGAGGGGCCCGGCAATGAGCAGTTCTTC.